The 11 T cell receptor beta chains below come from one sample, sequenced in a study of T-cell reconstitution after alpha-beta-depleted transplantation in children. This sample's TCRbeta library carried unique molecular identifier barcodes. TCRdb redid the calling of the PCR reads with MiXCR, one entry per CDR3 protein. Of some 500,000 distinct CDR3 sequences in the sample, about 16% were seen once. The sample was PBMCs from the stem cell graft donor, taken from the stem cell graft. The receptors here all came from a human donor who donated a stem cell graft to a child with acute lymphoblastic leukemia.

This clonotype was seen only a few times. V and J are TRBV3-1 and TRBJ2-6; a possible D gene is TRBD1 (6 bases). Germline V CDR1 and CDR2: LGHDT, YNNKEL (reference sequence). This CDR3 spans 16 amino acids. Trimming shortened V by 1 base and J by 0 bases, and 7 bases separated the two germline ends. The CDR3 region is CASSQGGGSGANVLTF. In DNA form, the CDR3 reads TGTGCCAGCAGCCAAGGAGGGGGCTCTGGGGCCAACGTCCTGACTTTC.

The chain uses TRBV4-1 and TRBJ2-5; 10 bases match TRBD2. This CDR3 is built from 18 residues. Losses at the gene ends were 0 bases for V and 5 bases for J; bases not matched to a gene: 12. Germline CDR1 MGHRA, CDR2 YSYEKL. The DNA for the CDR3 is TGCGCCAGCAGCCAAGATCACGGACTAGCGGCTATATCGGAGACCCAGTACTTC. Amino acids: CASSQDHGLAAISETQYF.

V is TRBV9 and J is TRBJ2-5, with D perhaps matching TRBD1 (7 bases). CDR1 SGDLS and CDR2 YYNGEE come from the germline V gene. Trimming took off 0 bases at V and 5 bases at J, with 17 bases between the two ends. The CDR3 extends over 16 amino acids. This CDR3 is CASSVAGGGFGETQYF. In DNA, the CDR3 is TGTGCCAGCAGCGTAGCTGGAGGGGGCTTTGGGGAGACCCAGTACTTC.

DNA of the CDR3: TGTGCCAGCAGCCCGTCAGTAAATCGTGGCTACACCTTC. Translated: CASSPSVNRGYTF. This chain uses TRBV7-8 with TRBJ1-2; no reliable D call. The V and J ends lost 5 bases and 7 bases respectively, with 14 bases between them. The CDR3 is made up of 13 amino acids. Germline V CDR1 and CDR2: SGHVS, FQNEAQ.

The chain combines TRBV7-8 with TRBJ1-5; 7 bases are a match to TRBD1. Per the germline V gene, CDR1 is SGHVS and CDR2 is FQNEAQ. The CDR3 runs to 15 residues. J was trimmed by 6 bases and V by 0 bases; bases with no gene match: 5. The CDR3 region is CASSLAGAGGQPQHF. The DNA of the CDR3 is TGTGCCAGCAGCTTAGCGGGGGCAGGGGGTCAGCCCCAGCATTTT. Drawing the rest from reference TRBV7-8 and TRBJ1-5, the complete variable domain is GAGVSQSPRYKVAKRGQDVALRCDPISGHVSLFWYQQALGQGPEFLTYFQNEAQLDKSGLPSDRFFAERPEGSVSTLKIQRTQQEDSAVYLCASSLAGAGGQPQHFGDGTRLSIL.

The chain carries TRBV3-1 and TRBJ2-2; unclear D gene. This CDR3 has 14 residues. The germline V gene has CDR1 LGHDT and CDR2 YNNKEL (reference sequence). V lost 2 bases, J lost 7 bases, and 11 bases lay in between. This CDR3 reads CASSQYSLGGELFF. In DNA form, the CDR3 reads TGTGCCAGCAGCCAATATTCCCTGGGCGGGGAGCTGTTTTTT. Variable domain in full (rest from reference TRBV3-1 and TRBJ2-2): DTAVSQTPKYLVTQMGNDKSIKCEQNLGHDTMYWYKQDSKKFLKIMFSYNNKELIINETVPNRFSPKSPDKAHLNLHINSLELGDSAVYFCASSQYSLGGELFFGEGSRLTVL.

This clonotype appeared a few times. The chain has TRBV4-1 and TRBJ2-7; D not resolved. The CDR3 sequence is 13 residues long. V shed 4 bases and J shed 6 bases, with 13 bases lying between them. Germline V lookup: CDR1 MGHRA, CDR2 YSYEKL. The CDR3 protein is CASSRGRSGEQYF. In DNA, the CDR3 is TGCGCCAGCAGCCGCGGCCGCTCGGGCGAGCAGTACTTC.

In this sample, this clonotype turned up a few times. Here the CDR3 reads CASSPWTVSGNTIYF. CDR3 DNA: TGCGCCAGCAGCCCCTGGACAGTCTCTGGAAACACCATATATTTT. J is TRBJ1-3 and V is TRBV4-1; tentatively, D is TRBD1 (6 bases). V was pared by 4 bases and J by 0 bases, with 10 bases between. The length of the CDR3 is 15 residues. CDR1 and CDR2 (germline): MGHRA, YSYEKL.

This clonotype was detected only a few times. The chain recombines TRBV7-3 with TRBJ2-7; 7 bases agree with TRBD1. Germline CDR1 SGHTA, CDR2 FQGTGA. The CDR3 contains 15 residues. The trim removed 5 bases at V and 5 bases at J, leaving 12 bases unmatched. This CDR3 is CASSATGTALHEQYF. Written as DNA, the CDR3 is TGTGCCAGCAGCGCGACCGGGACAGCCCTTCACGAGCAGTACTTC.

This clonotype was observed a handful of times. The chain uses TRBV4-2 and TRBJ1-6; D is unresolved. CDR3 length equals 14 residues. Per germline, CDR1 LGHNA and CDR2 YNFKEQ. V was shortened by 4 bases and J by 7 bases, with 11 bases between the two germline ends. CDR3 DNA: TGTGCCAGCAGCCCGGGATCGCCCAATTCACCCCTCCACTTT. It is translated as CASSPGSPNSPLHF.

CDR3 loop: CASSLVLAVQETQYF. The CDR3 DNA reads as TGCGCCAGCAGCTTGGTACTAGCGGTTCAAGAGACCCAGTACTTC. The chain uses TRBV5-1 and TRBJ2-5, with 8 bases identical to TRBD2. In germline, CDR1 is SGHRS, CDR2 YFSETQ. With V trimmed by 0 bases and J by 2 bases, 3 bases remained unmatched. CDR3 size: 15 residues.